This is a list of T cell receptor beta chains from one sample in a study of blood T cell repertoires in COVID-19. TCRdb's table, derived via immunoSEQ multiplex PCR, lists solely in-frame clones and lacks some. The table includes fewer than 350,000 clones, 88% detected once. Sample: peripheral blood. The receptor source for this set is a woman aged 25 to 39 with COVID-19, enrolled during active disease. CDR3s include the opening cysteine and the closing phenylalanine or tryptophan. A D gene is named only where the DNA matches it firmly. A clone size is listed for some rows: how often the clone was seen (once, few, many), or a class if it is expanded.

v_call,d_call,clone_size,j_call,cdr3_aa,cdr3_nt
TRBV18,.,.,TRBJ2-4,CASSPPGVGDIQYF,TGTGCCAGCTCACCTCCGGGGGTTGGAGACATTCAGTACTTC
TRBV5-1,TRBD1,few,TRBJ1-6,CASSLDGQGPNSPLHF,TGCGCCAGCAGCTTGGACGGACAGGGGCCCAATTCACCCCTCCACTTT
TRBV7-8,TRBD2,.,TRBJ2-1,CASSGRGAHNEQFF,TGTGCCAGCAGCGGGCGGGGGGCCCACAATGAGCAGTTCTTC
TRBV6-2/TRBV6-3,TRBD1,.,TRBJ1-5,CASSPGGTGNKPQHF,TGTGCCAGCAGTCCCGGAGGGACAGGGAATAAGCCCCAGCATTTT
TRBV7-9,.,.,TRBJ1-1,CASGQPGEAFF,TGTGCCAGCGGGCAACCGGGGGAAGCTTTCTTT
TRBV20-1,.,few,TRBJ1-5,CSAGSVQPQHF,TGCAGTGCTGGCAGCGTTCAGCCCCAGCATTTT
TRBV5-1,TRBD2,once,TRBJ2-3,CASSITSGETDTQYF,TGCGCCAGCAGCATTACTAGCGGAGAGACAGATACGCAGTATTTT
TRBV11-2,.,.,TRBJ2-3,CASSLGSLRTDTQYF,TGTGCCAGCAGCTTGGGCAGCCTCCGCACAGATACGCAGTATTTT
TRBV5-6,.,.,TRBJ1-3,CASSLGTEDTIYF,TGTGCCAGCAGCTTGGGCACGGAGGACACCATATATTTT
TRBV6-6,TRBD1,.,TRBJ2-5,CASSYSSGQGVTQYF,TGTGCCAGCAGTTACAGCTCGGGACAGGGGGTGACCCAGTACTTC
TRBV3-1/TRBV3-2,TRBD1,once,TRBJ1-3,CASSHTRTGEGNTIYF,TGTGCCAGCAGCCACACTCGGACAGGGGAAGGCAACACCATATATTTT
TRBV5-1,TRBD1,.,TRBJ1-1,CASSKEAFRTGAVNTEAFF,TGCGCCAGCAGTAAGGAGGCGTTTCGGACAGGGGCTGTCAACACTGAAGCTTTCTTT
TRBV6-6,TRBD1,.,TRBJ1-3,CASSYPGQGGNTIYF,TGTGCCAGCAGTTACCCGGGACAGGGGGGAAACACCATATATTTT
TRBV5-4,TRBD1,.,TRBJ1-2,CASSSTGTDNYGYTF,TGTGCCAGCAGCTCAACCGGGACAGATAACTATGGCTACACCTTC
TRBV5-4,.,.,TRBJ2-5,CASSLGGGETQYF,TGTGCCAGCAGCTTGGGAGGCGGGGAGACCCAGTACTTC
TRBV13,TRBD2,once,TRBJ2-3,CASGGGSTDTQYF,TGTGCCAGCGGCGGGGGTAGCACAGATACGCAGTATTTT
TRBV30,.,.,TRBJ1-6,CAWSVGAGPSPLHF,TGTGCCTGGAGTGTAGGCGCAGGGCCTTCACCCCTCCACTTT
TRBV7-9,TRBD1,.,TRBJ1-2,CASSLGQGADGYTF,TGTGCCAGCAGCTTAGGCCAGGGGGCGGATGGCTACACCTTC
TRBV6-1,.,.,TRBJ2-3,CASSEAYVRDTQYF,TGTGCCAGCAGTGAAGCCTATGTCCGCGATACGCAGTATTTT
TRBV2,.,.,TRBJ2-7,CASSDPPPSEGFLF,TGTGCCAGCAGCGACCCACCGCCCTCCGAGGGCTTCCTCTTC
TRBV5-8,.,once,TRBJ1-3,CASSLGAGLRSGNTIYF,TGTGCCAGCAGCTTGGGTGCAGGACTCCGATCTGGAAACACCATATATTTT
TRBV27,.,.,TRBJ1-6,CASSFRQGFTNSPLHF,TGTGCCAGCAGTTTCAGGCAGGGTTTCACTAATTCACCCCTCCACTTT
TRBV5-4,.,.,TRBJ1-1,CASSFFQGGLNLWTEAFF,TGTGCCAGCAGCTTCTTCCAGGGAGGATTGAACTTGTGGACTGAAGCTTTCTTT
TRBV19,.,.,TRBJ1-6,CASKEGTTPLHF,TGTGCCAGTAAAGAGGGGACTACACCCCTCCACTTT
TRBV18,.,.,TRBJ1-4,CASSPAGGLVEKLFF,TGTGCCAGCTCACCTGCGGGAGGGTTGGTTGAAAAACTGTTTTTT
TRBV18,.,once,TRBJ1-4,CASSPITGGSNEKLFF,TGTGCCAGCTCACCCATTACTGGCGGATCTAATGAAAAACTGTTTTTT
TRBV7-9,TRBD1,.,TRBJ1-1,CASSSGRGHGTEAFF,TGTGCCAGCAGCTCGGGTAGGGGGCATGGCACTGAAGCTTTCTTT
TRBV4-1,TRBD1,.,TRBJ1-5,CASSQVTGGWGQPQHF,TGCGCCAGCAGCCAAGTGACAGGGGGCTGGGGTCAGCCCCAGCATTTT
TRBV6-2/TRBV6-3,TRBD1,.,TRBJ1-2,CASSYVTGGSNGYTF,TGTGCCAGCAGTTACGTGACAGGGGGGAGCAACGGCTACACCTTC
TRBV6-5,TRBD1,.,TRBJ1-2,CASSRTGFRGYTF,TGTGCCAGCAGCCGGACAGGCTTTCGTGGCTACACCTTC
TRBV5-4,.,.,TRBJ1-3,CASSLDRAGNTIYF,TGTGCCAGCAGCTTGGACAGGGCTGGAAACACCATATATTTT
TRBV29-1,.,.,TRBJ2-3,CSGGTPQSTDTQYF,TGCAGCGGTGGGACTCCACAAAGCACAGATACGCAGTATTTT